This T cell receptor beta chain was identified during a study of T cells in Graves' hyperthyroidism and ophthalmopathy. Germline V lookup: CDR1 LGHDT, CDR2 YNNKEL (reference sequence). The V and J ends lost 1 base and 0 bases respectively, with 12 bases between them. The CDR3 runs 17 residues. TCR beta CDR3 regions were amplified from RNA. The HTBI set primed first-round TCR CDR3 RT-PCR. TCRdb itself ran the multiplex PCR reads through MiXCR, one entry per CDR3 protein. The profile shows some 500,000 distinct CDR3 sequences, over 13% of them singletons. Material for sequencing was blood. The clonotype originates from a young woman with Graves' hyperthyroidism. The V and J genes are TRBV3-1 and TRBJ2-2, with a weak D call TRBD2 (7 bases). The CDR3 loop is CASSQVGAGANTGELFF. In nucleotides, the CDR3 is TGTGCCAGCAGCCAAGTGGGGGCGGGAGCGAACACCGGGGAGCTGTTTTTT.